This T cell receptor (beta chain) was sequenced during a study of blood T cell repertoires in COVID-19. About the study: T cells, B-cell-depleted T cells, or PBMCs supplied cDNA or gDNA.

Some clones are missing from TCRdb's copy, which holds only in-frame ones; the method was immunoSEQ multiplex PCR. The sample contains about 260,000 clones, over 80% of which appear only once. The CDR3 spans 13 residues. The germline V gene encodes CDR1 LNHDA and CDR2 SQIVND (reference sequence). Between the trimmed V and J ends, which lost 7 bases and 4 bases, there was a span of 11 bases. The chain links TRBV19 to TRBJ1-3, with a possible D match to TRBD1 (5 bases). Sequenced input: PBMCs or T cells enriched from blood (not recorded which). The clonotype comes from a woman aged 30 to 39 with acute COVID-19. The DNA of the CDR3 is TGTGCCAGTAATCAGGGATTCGGAAACACCATATATTTT. Protein sequence: CASNQGFGNTIYF. Based on the CDR3 plus reference TRBV19 and TRBJ1-3, the full variable domain is DGGITQSPKYLFRKEGQNVTLSCEQNLNHDAMYWYRQDPGQGLRLIYYSQIVNDFQKGDIAEGYSVSREKKESFPLTVTSAQKNPTAFYLCASNQGFGNTIYFGEGSWLTVV.